Below, 14 T cell receptor beta chains from the same sample are listed, as sequenced in a study of T cell repertoires in cytomegalovirus infection. From the reads, TCRdb called clonotypes with MiXCR, one entry per CDR3 protein. The repertoire consists of 230,000 or so distinct CDR3 sequences, with 35% to 40% occurring once and the leading ten covering around 64%. These receptors' antigens are unknown. This specimen was CD8+ T cells from cultured PBMCs, taken from culture after CMV antigen stimulation. The receptors derive from a human donor in good health (CMV status not recorded). Some clones in this sample may be carry-over from other donors' samples.

This sequence joins TRBV19 and TRBJ2-7; D perhaps matches TRBD2 (5 bases). Germline CDR1 and CDR2: LNHDA and SQIVND (reference sequence). The CDR3 extends over 13 amino acids. V lost 5 bases and J lost 7, with 15 bases in between. CDR3 bases: TGTGCCAGTAGTGACGTACCCGGCGGGGAGCAGTACTTC. It specifies CASSDVPGGEQYF. The full variable domain, in which reference TRBV19 and TRBJ2-7 provide the parts outside the CDR3, is DGGITQSPKYLFRKEGQNVTLSCEQNLNHDAMYWYRQDPGQGLRLIYYSQIVNDFQKGDIAEGYSVSREKKESFPLTVTSAQKNPTAFYLCASSDVPGGEQYFGPGTRLTVT.

This clonotype was found once. The gene calls are TRBV27 and TRBJ1-1; D call uncertain. CDR1 MNHEY and CDR2 SMNVEV come from the germline V gene (reference sequence). This CDR3 has 15 amino acids. The ends were cut back, 5 bases at V and 3 bases at J, with 16 bases in the middle. CDR3 loop: CASSPGSKVHTEAFF. CDR3 in DNA: TGTGCCAGCAGTCCAGGTTCGAAAGTTCACACTGAAGCTTTCTTT.

This clonotype was detected only a few times. The chain joins TRBV7-9 to TRBJ2-3; tentative D call: TRBD2 (6 bases). V shed 5 bases and J shed 4 bases, with 16 bases lying between them. The germline CDR1 and CDR2 sequences are SEHNR and FQNEAQ (reference sequence). This CDR3 region has 15 residues. The CDR3 sequence: CASSPSRERADTQYF. The CDR3 region has the DNA TGTGCCAGCAGCCCTTCCCGGGAGCGAGCAGATACGCAGTATTTT.

This chain uses TRBV7-6 with TRBJ1-1; 7 nucleotides align to TRBD1. The ends lost 6 bases at V and 6 bases at J; junction bases unmatched: 7. The CDR3 has 13 residues. The germline V gene has CDR1 SGHVS and CDR2 FNYEAQ. The CDR3 region has the DNA TGTGCCAGCAGTCCGTTTGACAGGGCTGAAGCTTTCTTT. Its protein is CASSPFDRAEAFF. The full variable domain, in which reference TRBV7-6 and TRBJ1-1 provide the parts outside the CDR3, is GAGVSQSPRYKVTKRGQDVALRCDPISGHVSLYWYRQALGQGPEFLTYFNYEAQQDKSGLPNDRFSAERPEGSISTLTIQRTEQRDSAMYRCASSPFDRAEAFFGQGTRLTVV.

This chain connects TRBV7-6 to TRBJ1-5; 8 nucleotides agree with TRBD1. Germline CDR1 reads SGHVS; CDR2 reads FNYEAQ. This CDR3 region has 16 residues. V was pared by 5 bases and J by 5 bases, with 11 bases of the junction left unmatched. CDR3 protein: CASSPDRGQPYQPQHF. CDR3 DNA: TGTGCCAGCAGCCCAGACAGGGGCCAACCTTATCAGCCCCAGCATTTT.

Only a few counts were recorded for this clonotype. The DNA for the CDR3 is TGTGCCAGCAGTCTCCGAAGGGGGCGCGGAAACGAGCAGTACTTC. This translates into CASSLRRGRGNEQYF. The genes are TRBV28 and TRBJ2-7; the match to TRBD1 covers 7 bases. CDR1 is MDHEN and CDR2 is SYDVKM in the germline V gene. The CDR3 consists of 15 residues. The J segment lost 5 bases and the V segment lost 5 bases, leaving 12 bases of the junction unmatched.

The chain is built from TRBV5-1 and TRBJ1-5; D unresolved. Deletions cut 0 bases from V and 0 bases from J, with 10 bases between. CDR3 size: 16 residues. Germline CDR1 and CDR2: SGHRS and YFSETQ. The CDR3 DNA follows: TGCGCCAGCAGCTTGGATGGAAGGGCTAGCAATCAGCCCCAGCATTTT. Its protein is CASSLDGRASNQPQHF.

This clonotype has more than one count but fewer than ten. The chain links TRBV7-9 to TRBJ2-7; D remains ambiguous. V was shortened by 6 bases and J by 0 bases, with 15 bases between the two germline ends. The CDR3 spans 15 residues. Germline assignment: CDR1 SEHNR and CDR2 FQNEAQ (reference sequence). CDR3 DNA: TGTGCCAGCAGTTCCCCTCGGACGGTCTCCTACGAGCAGTACTTC. As protein: CASSSPRTVSYEQYF.

This clonotype was observed a handful of times. The rearrangement links TRBV27 to TRBJ2-2; 9 positions match TRBD1. Germline lookup yields CDR1 MNHEY and CDR2 SMNVEV (reference sequence). The CDR3 spans 18 residues. The J segment lost 5 bases and the V segment lost 0 bases, leaving 10 bases of the junction unmatched. CDR3 in amino acids: CASSLSSELTGGTGELFF. The CDR3 DNA sequence: TGTGCCAGCAGTTTATCGTCCGAGTTGACAGGGGGTACCGGGGAGCTGTTTTTT.

The chain carries TRBV11-2 and TRBJ2-6; D is perhaps TRBD1 (6 bases). The germline V gene encodes CDR1 SGHAT and CDR2 FQNNGV. The CDR3 is 20 residues long. V was cut by 5 bases and J by 2 bases, with 25 bases left in between. The CDR3 loop is CASSPTLDRWAGAGANVLTF. The DNA for the CDR3 is TGTGCCAGCAGCCCTACCCTCGACCGATGGGCAGGGGCTGGGGCCAACGTCCTGACTTTC.

This clonotype was detected only once. Here the CDR3 reads CASSGTSGKDEQFF. Here the CDR3 DNA reads TGTGCCAGCAGCGGCACTAGCGGGAAAGATGAGCAGTTCTTC. The rearrangement links TRBV14 to TRBJ2-1; 10 bases map to TRBD2. V trimming: 5 bases; J trimming: 8 bases; junction bases outside the gene matches: 6. CDR3 size: 14 residues. The V gene's germline CDR1 is SGHDN and CDR2 FVKESK. Drawing the rest from reference TRBV14 and TRBJ2-1, the complete variable domain is EAGVTQFPSHSVIEKGQTVTLRCDPISGHDNLYWYRRVMGKEIKFLLHFVKESKQDESGMPNNRFLAERTGGTYSTLKVQPAELEDSGVYFCASSGTSGKDEQFFGPGTRLTVL.

This clonotype was seen many times. The gene calls are TRBV6-6 and TRBJ1-3; weak D call: TRBD1 (6 bases). V lost 5 bases, J lost 0 bases, and 11 bases lay in between. Germline loops: CDR1 MNHNY, CDR2 SVGAGI (reference sequence). The CDR3 runs 15 residues. The CDR3 loop reads CASSPGHYSGNTIYF. The CDR3 DNA reads TGTGCCAGCAGTCCGGGACACTACTCTGGAAACACCATATATTTT.

This clonotype was detected a few times. The V gene is TRBV7-2, the J gene TRBJ2-7; TRBD2 matches 7 bases. Losses at the gene ends were 6 bases for V and 3 bases for J; bases not matched to a gene: 8. This CDR3 has 14 residues. Germline CDR1 reads SGHTA; CDR2 reads FQGNSA. CDR3 residues: CASSPRGDGYEQYF. The CDR3 coding sequence is TGTGCCAGCAGTCCCCGGGGGGATGGCTACGAGCAGTACTTC.

This chain joins TRBV19 and TRBJ1-5; D is perhaps TRBD1 (5 bases). The V gene lost 5 bases and the J gene lost 0 bases, with 14 bases spanning the gap. The CDR3 runs 16 residues. Looked up from germline, CDR1 is LNHDA and CDR2 is SQIVND (reference sequence). Written as DNA, the CDR3 is TGTGCCAGTAGTCTAATTGGGGGTGATAGCAATCAGCCCCAGCATTTT. It codes for CASSLIGGDSNQPQHF.